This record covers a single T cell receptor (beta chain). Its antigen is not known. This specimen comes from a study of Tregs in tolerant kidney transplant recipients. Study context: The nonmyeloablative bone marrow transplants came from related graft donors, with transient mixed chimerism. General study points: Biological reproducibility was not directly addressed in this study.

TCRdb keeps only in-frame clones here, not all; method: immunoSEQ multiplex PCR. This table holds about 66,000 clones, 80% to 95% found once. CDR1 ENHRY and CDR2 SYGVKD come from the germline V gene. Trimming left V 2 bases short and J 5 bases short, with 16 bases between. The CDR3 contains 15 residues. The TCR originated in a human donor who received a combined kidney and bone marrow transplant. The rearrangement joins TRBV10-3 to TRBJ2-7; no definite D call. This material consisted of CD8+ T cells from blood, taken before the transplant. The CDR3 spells CAISEEIPRSDEQYF. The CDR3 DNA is TGTGCCATCAGTGAGGAAATCCCCCGAAGCGACGAGCAGTACTTC.